Following are 18 T cell receptor beta chains from one sample sequenced in a study of T-cell reconstitution after alpha-beta-depleted transplantation in children. The library targeted TCRbeta and was prepared with unique molecular identifiers. Each CDR3 protein is one row after TCRdb ran MiXCR on the PCR reads. The sample records about 410,000 distinct CDR3 sequences, roughly 22% being singletons. The sequences come from PBMCs from the stem cell graft donor, collected from the stem cell graft. The receptors derive from a human donor who donated a stem cell graft to a child with acute myeloid leukemia.

This clonotype was observed a few times. This rearrangement joins TRBV28 to TRBJ2-5; no clear D gene. Between the trimmed V and J ends, which lost 3 bases and 0 bases, there was a span of 8 bases. Per germline, CDR1 MDHEN and CDR2 SYDVKM. The CDR3 loop spans 14 amino acids. The CDR3 loop is CASSFPANQETQYF. In DNA, the CDR3 is TGTGCCAGCAGTTTTCCGGCCAACCAAGAGACCCAGTACTTC.

This clonotype was detected ten times or more. As DNA, the CDR3 is TGCGCCAGCAGCTTAGGAGGACTGTCGAACACCGGGGAGCTGTTTTTT. Protein sequence: CASSLGGLSNTGELFF. The V call is TRBV5-1, the J call TRBJ2-2; maybe TRBD2 (5 bases). Germline values: CDR1 SGHRS, CDR2 YFSETQ. CDR3 size: 16 residues. The V end lost 2 bases, the J end lost 0 bases, and 11 bases lay between the germline ends.

This clonotype was counted once. The rearrangement joins TRBV21-1 to TRBJ2-7; the DNA was not used to check the table's D call, TRBD1. TRBV21-1 is a recognized pseudogene. This CDR3 has 15 amino acids. The CDR3 reads CASSKVRTGDYGQYF. CDR3 nucleotides: TGTGCCAGCAGCAAAGTGAGGACAGGTGACTACGGGCAGTACTTC.

The rearrangement links TRBV20-1 to TRBJ2-7; D gene unclear. Germline V gives CDR1 DFQATT, CDR2 SNEGSKA (reference sequence). V lost 3 bases to trimming and J lost 6 bases, with 24 bases between them. The CDR3 has 16 residues. The CDR3 DNA reads TGCAGTGCTAGCGAGATCGTAGCTAGGCTTGGCTCCGAGCAGTACTTC. Protein product: CSASEIVARLGSEQYF.

This clonotype was found a few times. The J gene is TRBJ1-6, the V gene TRBV2; D gene ambiguous. The V gene's germline CDR1 is SNHLY and CDR2 FYNNEI. V lost 6 bases, J lost 8 bases, and 17 bases lay in between. The CDR3 is 15 residues long. The CDR3 region is CASSPRPILDSPLHF. CDR3 DNA: TGTGCCAGCAGCCCTAGACCCATATTGGATTCACCCCTCCACTTT.

This clonotype has only a few counts. V gene TRBV29-1 combines with J gene TRBJ2-7; 9 bases agree with TRBD1. Germline V gene sequence: CDR1 SQVTM, CDR2 ANQGSEA. The J segment lost 7 bases and the V segment lost 1 base, leaving 8 bases of the junction unmatched. The CDR3 covers 14 residues. The CDR3 DNA sequence: TGCAGCGTTGAAGTAGCACAGGGGGCGAGAGAGCAGTACTTC. This codes for CSVEVAQGAREQYF.

The J gene is TRBJ1-4, the V gene TRBV12-3 or TRBV12-4, with no clear D. Trimming cost V 7 bases and J 7 bases, with 16 bases left between them. This CDR3 spans 14 amino acids. The CDR3 DNA reads TGTGCCAGCACGCTTCTAGATAAGGGTGAAAAACTGTTTTTT. Translated, it gives CASTLLDKGEKLFF.

The rearrangement joins TRBV20-1 to TRBJ2-3; 11 nucleotides agree with TRBD2. Per germline, CDR1 DFQATT and CDR2 SNEGSKA (reference sequence). Trimming at V came to 3 bases and at J to 7 bases, leaving 6 bases not matched to a gene. The CDR3 runs 14 residues. The CDR3 DNA reads TGCAGTGCTAGGACTAGCGGGATTAGAAATACGCAGTATTTT. The encoded protein is CSARTSGIRNTQYF.

This clonotype was picked up many times. V and J are TRBV29-1 and TRBJ2-5; 9 bases fit TRBD2. CDR1 and CDR2 from the germline V gene are SQVTM and ANQGSEA. Trimming removed 0 bases from V and 4 bases from J; junction bases left unmatched: 6. The CDR3 spans 15 residues. CDR3 in DNA: TGCAGCGTTGAAGAAGGGGCACTAGCGGGAGAGACCCAGTACTTC. Translated, it gives CSVEEGALAGETQYF.

The chain combines TRBV18 with TRBJ2-3; TRBD1 is a possible D gene (6 bases). CDR1 KGHSH and CDR2 LQKENI come from the germline V gene. Trimming removed 5 bases from V and 6 bases from J, with 9 bases in between. CDR3 length equals 12 residues. CDR3 DNA sequence: TGTGCCAGCTCATCGCAGGGGGATACGCAGTATTTT. It is translated as CASSSQGDTQYF.

This chain links TRBV11-1 with TRBJ2-1; D is uncertain. Germline CDR1 reads SGHAT; CDR2 reads FQDESV (reference sequence). The CDR3 contains 16 residues. V lost 0 bases and J lost 2, with 11 bases in between. Here the CDR3 reads CASSLALGKAYNEQFF. The CDR3 DNA reads TGTGCCAGCAGCTTAGCGCTAGGGAAGGCCTACAATGAGCAGTTCTTC.

The chain joins TRBV27 to TRBJ2-7; 10 bases match TRBD1. Germline V gives CDR1 MNHEY, CDR2 SMNVEV (reference sequence). Losses at the gene ends were 6 bases for V and 2 bases for J; bases not matched to a gene: 13. The CDR3 length is 17 residues. In DNA, the CDR3 is TGTGCCAGCAGCCCCTTTCCACCGACAGGGGGCCCCTACGAGCAGTACTTC. It specifies CASSPFPPTGGPYEQYF.

Ten or more counts support this clonotype. The CDR3 nucleotides are TGTGCCAGTGGCGAGCAGTTCTTC. Its protein is CASGEQFF. This chain joins TRBV12-3 or TRBV12-4 and TRBJ2-1; D uncertain. Trimming stripped 9 bases from V and 10 bases from J, with 4 bases between. The CDR3 spans 8 residues.

Turning to this clonotype: With a much larger clone just one base away, this may be a read error. This is likely a read error, given that the CDR3 carries no conserved phenylalanine or tryptophan at its end. This sequence joins TRBV5-1 and TRBJ1-1; D unclear. CDR3 length: 13 residues. With 5 bases removed from V and 1 base from J, the gap between germline ends came to 9 bases. The V gene's germline CDR1 is SGHRS and CDR2 YFSETQ. CDR3 coding DNA: TGCGCCAGCAGTCGGGTTCAGAACACTGAAGCTTTCTCT. It yields the protein CASSRVQNTEAFS.

This clonotype was counted at least ten times. The CDR3 sequence: CASSLGQSTNEKLFF. The CDR3 DNA reads as TGCGCCAGCAGCTTGGGACAGTCAACTAATGAAAAACTGTTTTTT. V is TRBV5-1 and J is TRBJ1-4; perhaps TRBD1 as D (5 bases). Trimming pared 0 bases from V and 0 bases from J, leaving 6 bases between. The CDR3 totals 15 residues. CDR1 SGHRS and CDR2 YFSETQ come from the germline V gene.

This clonotype was found many times. The chain is built from TRBV6-1 and TRBJ2-7; D might be TRBD2 (5 bases). CDR1 and CDR2 (germline): MNHNS, SASEGT. This CDR3 comprises 14 residues. V was clipped by 6 bases and J by 0 bases, with 12 bases between them. DNA of the CDR3: TGTGCCAGCAGCTCGGACTTGTCCTCCTACGAGCAGTACTTC. Protein: CASSSDLSSYEQYF.

This sequence joins TRBV4-2 and TRBJ2-7; 12 bases align to TRBD1. CDR3 length equals 15 residues. The V and J ends lost 4 bases and 4 bases, in that order; junction bases with no gene match: 5. CDR1 is LGHNA and CDR2 is YNFKEQ in the germline V gene. The CDR3 nucleotides are TGTGCCAGCAGCCGGGACAGGGGGCGTCTGTACGAGCAGTACTTC. Translated, it gives CASSRDRGRLYEQYF.

The chain employs TRBV15 and TRBJ2-2, with D possibly being TRBD1 or TRBD2 (6 bases each). Trimming removed 0 bases at V and 4 bases at J, with 15 bases between. Germline CDR1 and CDR2: LNHNV and YYDKDF (reference sequence). CDR3 length: 17 residues. DNA of the CDR3: TGTGCCACCAGCAGAGATGGGGCGGGACACAGCACCGGGGAGCTGTTTTTT. Translation: CATSRDGAGHSTGELFF.